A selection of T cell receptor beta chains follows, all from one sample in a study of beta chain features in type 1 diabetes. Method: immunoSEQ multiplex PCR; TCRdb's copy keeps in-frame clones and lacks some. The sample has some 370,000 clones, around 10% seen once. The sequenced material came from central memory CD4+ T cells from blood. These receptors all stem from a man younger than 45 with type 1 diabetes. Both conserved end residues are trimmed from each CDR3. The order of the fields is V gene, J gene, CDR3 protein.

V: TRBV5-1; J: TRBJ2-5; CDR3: ASSLGGGRYKETQY
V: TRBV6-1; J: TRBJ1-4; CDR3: ASSQDLSRGEKLF
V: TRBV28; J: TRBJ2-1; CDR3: ASSLHNEQF
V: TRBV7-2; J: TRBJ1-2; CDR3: ASSSAPGQGSSGYT
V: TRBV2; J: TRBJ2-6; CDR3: AGVGANVLT
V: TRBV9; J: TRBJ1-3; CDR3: ASSVEGGDTIY
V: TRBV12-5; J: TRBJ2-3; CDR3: ASVRDRGTQY
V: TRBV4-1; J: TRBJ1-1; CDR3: ASSRRGLEGKTEAF
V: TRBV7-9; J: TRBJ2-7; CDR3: ASSSPGQTEQY
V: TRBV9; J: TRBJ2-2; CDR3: ASSVASRDRGTGELF
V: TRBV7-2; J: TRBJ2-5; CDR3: ASSYLTGEETQY
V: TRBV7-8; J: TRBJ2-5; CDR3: ASSPRVAETQY
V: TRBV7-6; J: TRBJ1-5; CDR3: ASSELGRGGNQPQH
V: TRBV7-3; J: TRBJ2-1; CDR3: ASSSDSSREQF
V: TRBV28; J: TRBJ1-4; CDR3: ASSLIGQGREKLF
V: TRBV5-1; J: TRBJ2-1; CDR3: ASSFTGGPNEQF
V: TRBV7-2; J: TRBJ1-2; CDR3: ASRLPPGRGYT
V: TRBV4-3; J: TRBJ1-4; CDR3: ASSRGTGTTEKLF
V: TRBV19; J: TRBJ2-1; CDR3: ATMHPPYNEQF
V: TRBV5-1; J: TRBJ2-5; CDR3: ASSPQGQQETQY
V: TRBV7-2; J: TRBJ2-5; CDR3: ASSLGGAGETQY
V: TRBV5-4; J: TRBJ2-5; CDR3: ASSLRQGAGETQY
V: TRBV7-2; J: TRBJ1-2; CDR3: ASSQKTGSYGYT
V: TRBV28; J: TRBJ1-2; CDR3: ASLTTGDKSGYT
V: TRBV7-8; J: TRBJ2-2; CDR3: ASSDGIVAGTGELF
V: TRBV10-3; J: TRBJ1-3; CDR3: AISATGNTIY
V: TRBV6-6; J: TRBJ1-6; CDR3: ASSPTGTGPLH
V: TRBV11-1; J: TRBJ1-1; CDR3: ASRPVGTTEAF
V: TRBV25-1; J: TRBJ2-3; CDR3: ASSESGRAADTQY
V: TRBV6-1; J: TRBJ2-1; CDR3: ASSRLAGGYNEQF
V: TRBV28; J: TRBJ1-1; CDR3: ASSPIRHQTEAF
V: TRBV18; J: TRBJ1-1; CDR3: ASSLTGSTEAF
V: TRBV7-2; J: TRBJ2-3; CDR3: ASSQSRVAGVTQY
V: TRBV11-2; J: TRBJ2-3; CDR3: ASSPKRTSTDTQY
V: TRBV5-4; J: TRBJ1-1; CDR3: ASSRFTVNTEAF
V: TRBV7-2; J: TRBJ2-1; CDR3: ASSLAPVSSYNEQF
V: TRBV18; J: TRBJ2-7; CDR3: ASSGDLAGGSEQY
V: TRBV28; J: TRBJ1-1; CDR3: ASSFRETEAF
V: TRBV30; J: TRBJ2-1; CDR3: ALGGTV